The 30 T cell receptor beta chains listed next were all sequenced from one sample in a study of blood T cell repertoires in COVID-19. The protocol was immunoSEQ multiplex PCR, while the TCRdb copy is restricted to in-frame clones and leaves out a portion. The table lists about 69,000 clones, 60% to 85% of them singletons. The sample taken for sequencing was peripheral blood. These TCRs come from a man in his sixties with acute or convalescent COVID-19.

This clone has ten or more counts. In the same sample, other DNA sequences code for this CDR3. The rearrangement uses TRBV18 and TRBJ2-6, with D hard to call. V lost 1 base, J lost 0 bases, and 10 bases lay in between. CDR1 and CDR2 from the germline V gene are KGHSH and LQKENI. CDR3 size: 17 residues. The CDR3 nucleotides are TGTGCCAGCTCACCACGGTCAGGAAACTCTGGGGCCAACGTCCTGACTTTC. This sequence encodes CASSPRSGNSGANVLTF.

This clone appeared a few times. The chain is built from TRBV6-6 and TRBJ2-1, with 10 bases aligning to TRBD1. V gave up 4 bases and J gave up 4 bases; unmatched junction bases: 4. Germline loops: CDR1 MNHNY, CDR2 SVGAGI (reference sequence). This CDR3 is built from 15 residues. CDR3 protein: CASSSGTGVYNEQFF. The DNA for the CDR3 is TGTGCCAGCAGTTCCGGGACAGGGGTTTACAATGAGCAGTTCTTC.

V gene TRBV18 combines with J gene TRBJ2-5; D is unresolved. CDR1 is KGHSH, CDR2 LQKENI, per germline. Trimming cost V 6 bases and J 2 bases, with 4 bases left between them. The CDR3 covers 11 residues. CDR3 in DNA: TGTGCCAGCTCTCTTCAAGAGACCCAGTACTTC. Protein product: CASSLQETQYF.

The chain employs TRBV19 and TRBJ1-1, with a tentative D call TRBD1 (6 bases). The CDR3 extends over 12 amino acids. V was trimmed by 8 bases and J by 7 bases, leaving 14 bases between them. Per the germline V gene, CDR1 is LNHDA and CDR2 is SQIVND (reference sequence). CDR3 nucleotides: TGTGCCAGTTGGGACACCGCCCGTGAAGCTTTCTTT. Translating it yields CASWDTAREAFF.

This sequence joins TRBV7-6 and TRBJ2-7; tentatively, D is TRBD1 (6 bases). The CDR3 covers 15 residues. CDR1 is SGHVS and CDR2 is FNYEAQ in the germline V gene. V was cut by 1 base and J by 0 bases, with 10 bases left in between. The CDR3 region has the DNA TGTGCCAGCAGCTTAGACAGGGACCCCTCCTACGAGCAGTACTTC. It specifies CASSLDRDPSYEQYF.

The gene calls are TRBV5-1 and TRBJ2-5, with 10 bases matching TRBD1. Germline loops: CDR1 SGHRS, CDR2 YFSETQ. V was clipped by 3 bases and J by 2 bases; unmatched bases: 4. The CDR3 sequence is 15 residues long. CDR3 in amino acids: CASSSGQGIQETQYF. The CDR3 DNA reads TGCGCCAGCAGCTCGGGACAGGGGATTCAAGAGACCCAGTACTTC.

The chain recombines TRBV12-5 with TRBJ1-1, with 10 bases lining up with TRBD1. This CDR3 comprises 15 residues. In germline, CDR1 is LGHNT, CDR2 FRNRAP. The J segment lost 1 base and the V segment lost 1 base, leaving 0 bases of the junction unmatched. The CDR3 sequence is CASGLGQGANTEAFF. The CDR3 nucleotides are TGTGCTAGTGGTTTGGGACAGGGGGCGAACACTGAAGCTTTCTTT.

The chain recombines TRBV5-1 with TRBJ1-6, with D possibly matching TRBD1 (6 bases). V shed 0 bases and J shed 6 bases, with 13 bases lying between them. Germline values: CDR1 SGHRS, CDR2 YFSETQ. The CDR3 covers 16 residues. CDR3 amino acids: CASSLETQGSNSPLHF. CDR3 DNA sequence: TGCGCCAGCAGCTTGGAAACACAGGGATCTAATTCACCCCTCCACTTT.

J is TRBJ2-5 and V is TRBV4-1; a weak D match, TRBD1 (5 bases). The germline CDR1 and CDR2 sequences are MGHRA and YSYEKL. V lost 2 bases to trimming and J lost 2 bases, with 12 bases between them. CDR3 length: 15 residues. The CDR3: CASSQTATAQETQYF. The CDR3 coding sequence is TGCGCCAGCAGCCAAACAGCGACAGCACAAGAGACCCAGTACTTC.

At least ten counts were recorded for this clone. CDR3 sequence reads: CASSEQPHYEQYF. CDR3 nucleotides: TGCGCCAGCAGTGAACAACCACACTACGAGCAGTACTTC. The chain combines TRBV10-2 with TRBJ2-7; D is ambiguous. This CDR3 has 13 amino acids. CDR1 is WSHSY and CDR2 is SAAADI in the germline V gene. Trimming shortened V by 3 bases and J by 3 bases, and 9 bases separated the two germline ends.

J is TRBJ2-5 and V is TRBV29-1; possibly TRBD1 for D (6 bases). V was clipped by 3 bases and J by 5 bases, with 19 bases between them. This CDR3 spans 15 amino acids. CDR1 is SQVTM and CDR2 is ANQGSEA in the germline V gene. The CDR3: CSVEWDTPYRETQYF. The CDR3 DNA follows: TGCAGCGTTGAGTGGGACACCCCGTACCGGGAGACCCAGTACTTC.

The chain links TRBV5-1 to TRBJ2-7, with 11 nucleotides matching TRBD1. Germline CDR1 reads SGHRS; CDR2 reads YFSETQ. With 5 bases clipped from V and 7 bases from J, the junction kept 14 bases outside the gene matches. This CDR3 is built from 16 residues. The CDR3 region is CASSLSGTGGLEEQYF. The CDR3, as DNA: TGCGCCAGCAGTTTATCCGGGACAGGGGGTTTGGAGGAGCAGTACTTC. Together with reference TRBV5-1 and TRBJ2-7, the CDR3 gives the full variable domain: KAGVTQTPRYLIKTRGQQVTLSCSPISGHRSVSWYQQTPGQGLQFLFEYFSETQRNKGNFPGRFSGRQFSNSRSEMNVSTLELGDSALYLCASSLSGTGGLEEQYFGPGTRLTVT.

The chain links TRBV6-2 or TRBV6-3 to TRBJ1-5, with 8 bases fitting TRBD1. The J segment lost 11 bases and the V segment lost 8 bases, leaving 29 bases of the junction unmatched. CDR3 length: 19 amino acids. The germline V gene encodes CDR1 MNHEY and CDR2 SVGEGT. DNA of the CDR3: TGTGCCAGCCGCCGCCGGCCCACGAACGACAGGGGCGCCGGAAGGGCCCAGCATTTT. Protein: CASRRRPTNDRGAGRAQHF.

This chain links TRBV19 with TRBJ2-3, with D unclear. CDR3 size: 18 residues. The germline V gene has CDR1 LNHDA and CDR2 SQIVND (reference sequence). Trimming cost V 0 bases and J 0 bases, with 16 bases left between them. The CDR3 reads CASSIDSRLDGSTDTQYF. The DNA for the CDR3 is TGTGCCAGTAGTATAGACTCTAGGTTGGATGGGAGCACAGATACGCAGTATTTT.

This clone appeared a few times. V is TRBV3-1 (or the pseudogene TRBV3-2) and J is TRBJ1-5; no clear D. CDR3 length: 15 residues. Trimming shortened V by 2 bases and J by 4 bases, and 12 bases separated the two germline ends. Germline V lookup: CDR1 LGHDT, CDR2 YNNKEL (reference sequence). The DNA for the CDR3 is TGTGCCAGCAGCCAACGTGGGAGTGGGAATCAGCCCCAGCATTTT. Protein sequence: CASSQRGSGNQPQHF.

This chain joins TRBV29-1 and TRBJ1-5, with TRBD1 as a possible D gene (6 bases). The V gene lost 4 bases and the J gene lost 5 bases, with 9 bases spanning the gap. CDR1 SQVTM and CDR2 ANQGSEA come from the germline V gene. The CDR3 has 12 residues. The CDR3 DNA sequence: TGCAGCGTTGGGTACAGGGATCAGCCCCAGCATTTT. Translated: CSVGYRDQPQHF.

This chain uses TRBV5-1 with TRBJ1-1, with 7 bases aligning to TRBD1. CDR1 and CDR2 (germline): SGHRS, YFSETQ. The CDR3 extends over 17 amino acids. V dropped 4 bases and J dropped 6; count of bases not matched to a gene: 18. The CDR3, as DNA: TGCGCCAGCAGCCCCTACCTCCGGGACAGACGAACCGCTGAAGCTTTCTTT. As protein: CASSPYLRDRRTAEAFF.

The V and J genes are TRBV5-1 and TRBJ2-7, with TRBD1 identical over 9 bases. This CDR3 has 15 amino acids. Germline-derived CDR1 and CDR2 are SGHRS and YFSETQ. V shed 3 bases and J 3 bases; nucleotides not matched to a gene: 7. The CDR3 region is CASSSTGTGYYEQYF. The CDR3 DNA sequence: TGCGCCAGCAGCTCAACCGGGACAGGGTACTACGAGCAGTACTTC.

The chain couples TRBV7-3 to TRBJ2-7, with TRBD1 identical over 8 bases. V trimming: 0 bases; J trimming: 3 bases; junction bases outside the gene matches: 7. CDR1 is SGHTA and CDR2 is FQGTGA in the germline V gene. The CDR3 length is 16 residues. CDR3 sequence (DNA): TGTGCCAGCAGCTTAACGGGCCGACAGGGGATCTACGAGCAGTACTTC. The encoded protein is CASSLTGRQGIYEQYF.

There are many counts of this clone. The chain recombines TRBV11-2 with TRBJ1-6; no firm D call. The CDR3 runs 17 residues. Trimming left V 0 bases short and J 12 bases short, with 21 bases between. Germline CDR1 and CDR2: SGHAT and FQNNGV. The CDR3, as DNA: TGTGCCAGCAGCTTAGATCGAGGGTTTACAAATTCTGGACCCCTCCACTTT. It translates to CASSLDRGFTNSGPLHF. Full variable domain (rest looked up from reference TRBV11-2 and TRBJ1-6): EAGVAQSPRYKIIEKRQSVAFWCNPISGHATLYWYQQILGQGPKLLIQFQNNGVVDDSQLPKDRFSAERLKGVDSTLKIQPAKLEDSAVYLCASSLDRGFTNSGPLHFGNGTRLTVT.

CDR3 residues: CASSLLTGDDYGYTF. CDR3 sequence (DNA): TGTGCCAGCAGCTTATTAACAGGGGATGACTATGGCTACACCTTC. V and J are TRBV13 and TRBJ1-2; 7 positions agree with TRBD1. The CDR3 runs to 15 residues. In germline, CDR1 is PRHDT, CDR2 FYEKMQ (reference sequence). Trimming at V came to 2 bases and at J to 3 bases, leaving 6 bases not matched to a gene.

The V call is TRBV4-1, the J call TRBJ1-2; possibly TRBD1 for D (5 bases). V was clipped by 0 bases and J by 4 bases, with 9 bases between them. The germline V gene has CDR1 MGHRA and CDR2 YSYEKL. This CDR3 contains 14 residues. The CDR3 here is CASSQEQGSYGYTF. CDR3 nucleotide sequence: TGCGCCAGCAGCCAAGAGCAGGGTAGCTATGGCTACACCTTC.

With respect to this clone: In the same sample, other DNA sequences code for this CDR3. CDR3 coding DNA: TGTGCCAGCAGCTTGGCTAGGGGCAATGAGCAGTTCTTC. Amino acid sequence: CASSLARGNEQFF. V usage is TRBV5-4 and J usage is TRBJ2-1; a possible D gene is TRBD1 (5 bases). Germline CDR1 reads SGHNT; CDR2 reads YYREEE (reference sequence). CDR3 length: 13 residues. Trimming removed 0 bases at V and 6 bases at J, with 7 bases between.

This clone showed up just once. The chain carries TRBV7-2 and TRBJ2-3, with TRBD2 identical over 16 bases. This CDR3 comprises 17 residues. J was trimmed by 6 bases and V by 2 bases; bases with no gene match: 5. The germline V gene encodes CDR1 SGHTA and CDR2 FQGNSA. CDR3 sequence reads: CASSLTGLAGGRDTQYF. The CDR3 DNA follows: TGTGCCAGCAGCTTAACGGGACTAGCGGGGGGGCGTGATACGCAGTATTTT.

The chain couples TRBV5-1 to TRBJ1-4, with 8 bases that match TRBD1. The CDR3 extends over 14 amino acids. CDR1 SGHRS and CDR2 YFSETQ come from the germline V gene. V shed 2 bases, J shed 7 bases, and the junction held 4 bases outside the gene matches. CDR3 amino acids: CASSLLTGGEKLFF. The CDR3 bases are TGCGCCAGCAGCTTACTTACAGGGGGTGAAAAACTGTTTTTT.

The chain is built from TRBV29-1 and TRBJ1-1, with D possibly being TRBD1 (6 bases). V was trimmed by 6 bases and J by 1 base, leaving 12 bases between them. This CDR3 has 13 residues. Germline values: CDR1 SQVTM, CDR2 ANQGSEA. The CDR3 coding sequence is TGCAGCGTGTCACAGGGTACGAACACTGAAGCTTTCTTT. Encoded protein: CSVSQGTNTEAFF. Together with reference TRBV29-1 and TRBJ1-1, the CDR3 gives the full variable domain: SAVISQKPSRDICQRGTSLTIQCQVDSQVTMMFWYRQQPGQSLTLIATANQGSEATYESGFVIDKFPISRPNLTFSTLTVSNMSPEDSSIYLCSVSQGTNTEAFFGQGTRLTVV.

This sequence joins TRBV7-9 and TRBJ2-3; a possible D gene is TRBD1 (8 bases). CDR1 is SEHNR and CDR2 is FQNEAQ in the germline V gene (reference sequence). The V end lost 5 bases, the J end lost 3 bases, and 21 bases lay between the germline ends. This CDR3 has 17 residues. The CDR3 loop is CASSTGHDRGGTDTQYF. CDR3 sequence (DNA): TGTGCCAGCAGCACGGGGCATGACAGGGGAGGGACAGATACGCAGTATTTT.

This sequence joins TRBV10-3 and TRBJ2-3, with D perhaps TRBD1 (6 bases). V was pared by 3 bases and J by 1 base, with 11 bases between. Germline V CDR1 and CDR2: ENHRY, SYGVKD. CDR3 size: 15 residues. CDR3 sequence reads: CAISDQGKGTDTQYF. As DNA, the CDR3 is TGTGCCATCAGTGATCAGGGGAAAGGCACAGATACGCAGTATTTT.

The CDR3 DNA is TGTGCCATCAGTGGGACAAACTATGGCTACACCTTC. Encoded protein: CAISGTNYGYTF. This chain uses TRBV10-3 with TRBJ1-2; D might be TRBD1 (5 bases). The CDR3 is 12 residues long. Germline lookup yields CDR1 ENHRY and CDR2 SYGVKD. V was cut by 4 bases and J by 2 bases, with 5 bases left in between.

The CDR3 here is CASSQVPTGLGEKLFF. The CDR3 DNA is TGCGCCAGCAGCCAAGTTCCCACGGGTTTGGGTGAAAAACTGTTTTTT. The chain has TRBV4-3 and TRBJ1-4; D unresolved. This CDR3 region has 16 residues. V was trimmed by 1 base and J by 7 bases, leaving 16 bases between them. Germline CDR1 and CDR2: LGHNA and YSLEER.